This T cell receptor beta chain was sequenced during a study of blood T cell repertoires in COVID-19. Whole-study context: Samples came from the United States, Italy and Spain, spanning acute and convalescent COVID-19. Sources were T cells, B-cell-depleted T cells, or PBMCs; the material itself was cDNA or gDNA.

How the authors handled the data: Amplification from reference gene primers served as the basis for estimated nucleated cell counts. TCRdb's copy holds only in-frame clones and misses some; the assay was immunoSEQ multiplex PCR. V and J calls and clone size are as listed in that table; D and trimming were resolved from the DNA. This sample has approximately 97,000 clones, with about 85% found just once. This TCR came from a man aged 80 or over with acute or convalescent COVID-19. Input material: peripheral blood.

CDR3 sequence reads: CASSLAPTGAKNIQYF. CDR3 DNA: TGTGCCAGCAGCTTGGCCCCCACAGGAGCCAAAAACATTCAGTACTTC. The rearrangement joins TRBV5-5 to TRBJ2-4, with D maybe TRBD1 (5 bases). The CDR3 extends over 16 amino acids. The germline V gene has CDR1 SGHKS and CDR2 YYEKEE (reference sequence). Trimming removed 0 bases at V and 0 bases at J, with 10 bases between.